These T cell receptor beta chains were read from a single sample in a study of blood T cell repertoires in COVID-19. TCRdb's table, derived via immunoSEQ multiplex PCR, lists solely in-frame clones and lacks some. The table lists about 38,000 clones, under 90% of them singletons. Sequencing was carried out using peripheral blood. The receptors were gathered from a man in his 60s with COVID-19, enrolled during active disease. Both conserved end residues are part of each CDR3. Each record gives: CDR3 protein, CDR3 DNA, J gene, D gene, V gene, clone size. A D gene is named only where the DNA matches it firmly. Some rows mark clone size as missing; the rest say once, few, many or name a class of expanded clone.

cdr3_aa: CAISERGMNTEAFF
cdr3_nt: TGTGCCATCAGTGAAAGGGGCATGAACACTGAAGCTTTCTTT
j_call: TRBJ1-1
d_call: .
v_call: TRBV10-3
clone_size: .

cdr3_aa: CATSRAGQGSNQPQHF
cdr3_nt: TGTGCCACCAGCAGAGCTGGACAGGGGAGCAATCAGCCCCAGCATTTT
j_call: TRBJ1-5
d_call: TRBD1
v_call: TRBV15
clone_size: .

cdr3_aa: CASSLGSRGDEQFF
cdr3_nt: TGTGCCAGCAGCTTAGGGTCCAGGGGTGATGAGCAGTTCTTC
j_call: TRBJ2-1
d_call: .
v_call: TRBV7-7
clone_size: .

cdr3_aa: CASSSDSYGYTF
cdr3_nt: TGTGCCAGCAGCTCGGACAGCTATGGCTACACCTTC
j_call: TRBJ1-2
d_call: .
v_call: TRBV6-5
clone_size: few

cdr3_aa: CASSRQGGTEAFF
cdr3_nt: TGTGCCAGCAGTCGACAGGGGGGCACTGAAGCTTTCTTT
j_call: TRBJ1-1
d_call: TRBD1
v_call: TRBV6-6
clone_size: .

cdr3_aa: CASSYSRTRSDQPQHF
cdr3_nt: TGTGCCAGCAGTTACTCACGGACACGGTCGGATCAGCCCCAGCATTTT
j_call: TRBJ1-5
d_call: .
v_call: TRBV6-6
clone_size: few

cdr3_aa: CASSPDTQETQYF
cdr3_nt: TGTGCCAGCTCACCCGACACCCAAGAGACCCAGTACTTC
j_call: TRBJ2-5
d_call: .
v_call: TRBV18
clone_size: .

cdr3_aa: CASSPHGGGQGTEAFF
cdr3_nt: TGTGCCAGCAGCCCGCATGGGGGCGGACAGGGCACTGAAGCTTTCTTT
j_call: TRBJ1-1
d_call: TRBD1
v_call: TRBV9
clone_size: .

cdr3_aa: CASSLSEYQAFF
cdr3_nt: TGTGCCAGCAGTTTATCAGAATATCAAGCTTTCTTT
j_call: TRBJ1-1
d_call: .
v_call: TRBV5-5
clone_size: .

cdr3_aa: CASSPTGGNYNEQFF
cdr3_nt: TGTGCCAGTAGCCCGACAGGGGGCAACTACAATGAGCAGTTCTTC
j_call: TRBJ2-1
d_call: TRBD1
v_call: TRBV19
clone_size: .

cdr3_aa: CASSEKLGPGAEAFF
cdr3_nt: TGCGCCAGCAGTGAGAAGTTAGGGCCAGGGGCTGAAGCTTTCTTT
j_call: TRBJ1-1
d_call: .
v_call: TRBV10-1
clone_size: .

cdr3_aa: CASSLASPGDTEAFF
cdr3_nt: TGTGCCAGCAGCTTGGCCTCCCCAGGGGACACTGAAGCTTTCTTT
j_call: TRBJ1-1
d_call: .
v_call: TRBV5-6
clone_size: .

cdr3_aa: CASSLEPGGETQYF
cdr3_nt: TGTGCCAGCAGCTTGGAACCAGGAGGAGAGACCCAGTACTTC
j_call: TRBJ2-5
d_call: .
v_call: TRBV5-4
clone_size: .

cdr3_aa: CASSEGSGLADNEQFF
cdr3_nt: TGTGCCAGCAGTGAAGGCTCAGGACTAGCGGACAATGAGCAGTTCTTC
j_call: TRBJ2-1
d_call: TRBD2
v_call: TRBV6-1
clone_size: .

cdr3_aa: CASSKSRGNQPQHF
cdr3_nt: TGTGCCAGCAGTAAGTCCCGGGGCAATCAGCCCCAGCATTTT
j_call: TRBJ1-5
d_call: .
v_call: TRBV28
clone_size: .

cdr3_aa: CASSPGKAGPGTEAFF
cdr3_nt: TGTGCCAGCTCACCGGGTAAGGCGGGGCCGGGGACTGAAGCTTTCTTT
j_call: TRBJ1-1
d_call: .
v_call: TRBV18
clone_size: .

cdr3_aa: CASSLRLAPLARTQYF
cdr3_nt: TGTGCCAGCAGCCTCCGACTAGCGCCCCTCGCACGGACCCAGTACTTC
j_call: TRBJ2-5
d_call: TRBD2
v_call: TRBV3-1/TRBV3-2
clone_size: .

cdr3_aa: CASSLGGERPQYF
cdr3_nt: TGTGCCAGCAGCTTAGGGGGGGAGAGGCCCCAGTACTTC
j_call: TRBJ2-5
d_call: .
v_call: TRBV7-2
clone_size: .

cdr3_aa: CASSSFQGADYEQYF
cdr3_nt: TGTGCCAGCAGTTCGTTTCAGGGGGCGGACTACGAGCAGTACTTC
j_call: TRBJ2-7
d_call: TRBD1
v_call: TRBV5-4
clone_size: .

cdr3_aa: CASSIPGVAKLFF
cdr3_nt: TGTGCCAGTAGTATTCCAGGGGTGGCAAAACTGTTTTTT
j_call: TRBJ1-4
d_call: .
v_call: TRBV19
clone_size: .

cdr3_aa: CASSKSGESPYEQYF
cdr3_nt: TGTGCCAGCAGTAAATCAGGGGAAAGCCCCTACGAGCAGTACTTC
j_call: TRBJ2-7
d_call: .
v_call: TRBV6-5
clone_size: .

cdr3_aa: CSVGVGGPYEQYF
cdr3_nt: TGCAGCGTTGGTGTCGGGGGACCCTACGAGCAGTACTTC
j_call: TRBJ2-7
d_call: .
v_call: TRBV29-1
clone_size: .

cdr3_aa: CASSLDLFEQFF
cdr3_nt: TGTGCCAGCAGTTTAGACCTATTTGAGCAGTTCTTC
j_call: TRBJ2-1
d_call: .
v_call: TRBV12-3/TRBV12-4
clone_size: .

cdr3_aa: CASRKSSGGQETQYF
cdr3_nt: TGTGCCAGCAGGAAATCTAGCGGGGGTCAGGAGACCCAGTACTTC
j_call: TRBJ2-5
d_call: TRBD2
v_call: TRBV6-6
clone_size: once

cdr3_aa: CASSLDAGNTEAFF
cdr3_nt: TGTGCCAGCAGCTTGGACGCAGGGAACACTGAAGCTTTCTTT
j_call: TRBJ1-1
d_call: .
v_call: TRBV5-4
clone_size: .